Reported below is one TCR beta chain. Healthy bone marrow donors made up the donors. The CDR3 is 16 amino acids. Germline V lookup: CDR1 LNHDA, CDR2 SQIVND (reference sequence). V was cut by 5 bases and J by 7 bases, with 21 bases left in between. Vbeta (60) and Jbeta (13) primers were used in the PCR. The method was immunoSEQ multiplex PCR; TCRdb's version includes in-frame clones alone and lacks a portion of them. The data hold 140,000 or so clones, with 61% observed a single time. The data were obtained in a study of cytomegalovirus exposure and HLA in healthy donors. Turning to the study itself: HLA-typed donors were the source of 86 million or so unique TCRs held in an early data release.

This sequence originates from a male donor in good health and CMV-seronegative. The chain joins TRBV19 to TRBJ1-3; weak D call: TRBD1 (6 bases). Sequenced input: PBMCs. CDR3 DNA sequence: TGTGCCAGTAGTTCCGGGACACACATGACCCGGAACACCATATATTTT. Amino acid sequence: CASSSGTHMTRNTIYF.